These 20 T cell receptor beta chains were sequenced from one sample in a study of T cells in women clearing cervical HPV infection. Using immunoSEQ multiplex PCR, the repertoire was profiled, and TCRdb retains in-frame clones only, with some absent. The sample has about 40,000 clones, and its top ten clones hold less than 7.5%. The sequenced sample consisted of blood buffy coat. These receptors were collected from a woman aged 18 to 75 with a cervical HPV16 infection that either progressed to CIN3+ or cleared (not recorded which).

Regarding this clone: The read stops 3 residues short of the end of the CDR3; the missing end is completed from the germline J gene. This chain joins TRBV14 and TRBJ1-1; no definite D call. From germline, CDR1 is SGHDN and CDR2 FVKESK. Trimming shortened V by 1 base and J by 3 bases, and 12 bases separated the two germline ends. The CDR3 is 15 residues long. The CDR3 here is CASSQAAAGDTEAFF. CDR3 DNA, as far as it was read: TGTGCCAGCAGCCAAGCCGCAGCGGGAGACACTGAA.

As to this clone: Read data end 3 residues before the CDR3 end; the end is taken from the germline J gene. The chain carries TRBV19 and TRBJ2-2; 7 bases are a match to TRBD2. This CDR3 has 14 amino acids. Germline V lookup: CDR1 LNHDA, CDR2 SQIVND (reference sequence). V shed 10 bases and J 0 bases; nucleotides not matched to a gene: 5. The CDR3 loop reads CATRGTSNTGELFF. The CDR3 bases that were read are TGTGCCACGCGGGGGACTTCGAACACCGGGGAG.

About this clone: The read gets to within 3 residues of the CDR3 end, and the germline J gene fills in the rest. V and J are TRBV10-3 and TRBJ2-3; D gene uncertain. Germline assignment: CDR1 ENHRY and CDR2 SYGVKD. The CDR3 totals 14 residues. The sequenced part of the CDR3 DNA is TGTGCCATCAGTGATGACGCGGTAAGGCAGCCG. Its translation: CAISDDAVRQP. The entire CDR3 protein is CAISDDAVRQPQYF.

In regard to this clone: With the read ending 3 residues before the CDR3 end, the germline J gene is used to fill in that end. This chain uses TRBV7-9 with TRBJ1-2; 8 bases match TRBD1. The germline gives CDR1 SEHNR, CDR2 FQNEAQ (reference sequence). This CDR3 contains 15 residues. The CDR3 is CASSSGDRKPYDYTF. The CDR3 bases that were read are TGTGCCAGCAGCTCCGGGGACAGGAAACCCTACGAC.

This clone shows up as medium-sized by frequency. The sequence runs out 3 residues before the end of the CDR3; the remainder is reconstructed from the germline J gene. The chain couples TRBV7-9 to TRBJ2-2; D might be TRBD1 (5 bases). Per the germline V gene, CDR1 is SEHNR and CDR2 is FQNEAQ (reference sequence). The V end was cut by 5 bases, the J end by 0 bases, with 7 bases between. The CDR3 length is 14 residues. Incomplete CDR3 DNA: TGTGCCAGCAGCGGCAGGGCGAACACCGGGGAG. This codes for CASSGRANTGE. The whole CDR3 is CASSGRANTGELFF.

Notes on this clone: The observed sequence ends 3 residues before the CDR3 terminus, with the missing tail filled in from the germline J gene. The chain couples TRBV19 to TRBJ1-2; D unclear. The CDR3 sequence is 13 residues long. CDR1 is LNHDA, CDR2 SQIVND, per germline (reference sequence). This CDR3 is CASSQPPMSDYTF. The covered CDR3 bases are TGTGCCAGTTCACAGCCACCGATGAGTGAC. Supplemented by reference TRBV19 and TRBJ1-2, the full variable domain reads DGGITQSPKYLFRKEGQNVTLSCEQNLNHDAMYWYRQDPGQGLRLIYYSQIVNDFQKGDIAEGYSVSREKKESFPLTVTSAQKNPTAFYLCASSQPPMSDYTFGSGTRLTVV.

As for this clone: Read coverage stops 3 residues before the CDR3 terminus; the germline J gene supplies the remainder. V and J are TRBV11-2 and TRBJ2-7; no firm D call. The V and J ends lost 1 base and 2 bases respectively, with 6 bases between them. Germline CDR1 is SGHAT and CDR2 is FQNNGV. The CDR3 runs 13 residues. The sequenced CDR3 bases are TGTGCCAGCAGCTTAGCAGGCGCCTACGAG. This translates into CASSLAGAYE. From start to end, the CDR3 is CASSLAGAYEQYF.

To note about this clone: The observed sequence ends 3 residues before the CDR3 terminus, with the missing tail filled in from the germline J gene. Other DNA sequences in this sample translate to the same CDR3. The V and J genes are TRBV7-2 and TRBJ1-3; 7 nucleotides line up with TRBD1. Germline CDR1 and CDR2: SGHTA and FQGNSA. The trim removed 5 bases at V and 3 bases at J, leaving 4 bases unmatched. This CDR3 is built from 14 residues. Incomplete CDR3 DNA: TGTGCCAGCAGCCCGACAGGGTTTGGAAACACC. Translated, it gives CASSPTGFGNT. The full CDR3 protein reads CASSPTGFGNTIYF.

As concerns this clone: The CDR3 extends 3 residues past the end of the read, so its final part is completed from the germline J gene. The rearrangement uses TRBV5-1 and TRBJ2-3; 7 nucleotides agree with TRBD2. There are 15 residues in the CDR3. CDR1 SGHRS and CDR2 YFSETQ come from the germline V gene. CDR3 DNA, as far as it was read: TGCGCCAGCAGCTTGATGGGGGGAGGGGAAGAGACG. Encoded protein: CASSLMGGGEET. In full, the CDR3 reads CASSLMGGGEETQYF.

The part of the CDR3 DNA that was read is TGTGCCAGCAGCCTTGGCGGGGGGGCCGGGGAGACC. It specifies CASSLGGGAGET. The full-length CDR3 reads as CASSLGGGAGETQYF. The V and J genes are TRBV7-3 and TRBJ2-5; 9 bases agree with TRBD2. Coverage ceases 3 residues before the CDR3 finishes, and the germline J gene fills in the end. Germline V lookup: CDR1 SGHTA, CDR2 FQGTGA. The CDR3 extends over 15 amino acids. V lost 5 bases, J lost 5 bases, and 9 bases stayed unmatched.

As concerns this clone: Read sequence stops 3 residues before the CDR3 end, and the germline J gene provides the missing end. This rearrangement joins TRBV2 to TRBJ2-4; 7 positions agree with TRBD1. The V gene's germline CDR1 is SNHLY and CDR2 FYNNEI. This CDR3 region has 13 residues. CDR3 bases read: TGTGCCAGCAGGGGACAGAGTTACTATGGT. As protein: CASRGQSYYG. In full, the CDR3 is CASRGQSYYGQYF.

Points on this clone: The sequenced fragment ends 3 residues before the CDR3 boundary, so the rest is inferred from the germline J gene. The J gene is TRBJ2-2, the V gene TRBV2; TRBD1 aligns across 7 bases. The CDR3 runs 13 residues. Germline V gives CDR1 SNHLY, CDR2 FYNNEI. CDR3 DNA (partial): TGTGCCAGCACAACAGGGGCGTGGGAAAAG. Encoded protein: CASTTGAWEK. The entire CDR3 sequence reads CASTTGAWEKLFF.

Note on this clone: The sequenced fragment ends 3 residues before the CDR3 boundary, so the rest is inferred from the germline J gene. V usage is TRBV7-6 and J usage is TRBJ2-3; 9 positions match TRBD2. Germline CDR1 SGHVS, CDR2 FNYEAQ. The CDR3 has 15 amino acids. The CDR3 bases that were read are TGTGCCAGCAGCCCCTATAGCGGGAGTGCGGAGACG. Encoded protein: CASSPYSGSAET. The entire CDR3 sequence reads CASSPYSGSAETQYF.

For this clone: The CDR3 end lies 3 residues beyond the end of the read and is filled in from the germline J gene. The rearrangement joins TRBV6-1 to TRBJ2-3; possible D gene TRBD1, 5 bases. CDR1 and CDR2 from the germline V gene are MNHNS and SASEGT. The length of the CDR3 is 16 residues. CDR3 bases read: TGTGCCAGCAGTGCGGAGACAGCATATAGCAATCAGCCG. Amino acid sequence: CASSAETAYSNQP. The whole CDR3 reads CASSAETAYSNQPQYF.

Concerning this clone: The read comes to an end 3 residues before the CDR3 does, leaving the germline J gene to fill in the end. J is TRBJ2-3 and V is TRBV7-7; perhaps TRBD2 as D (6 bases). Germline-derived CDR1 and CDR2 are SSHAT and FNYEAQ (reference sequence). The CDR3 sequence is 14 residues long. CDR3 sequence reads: CASSLALAGAPQYF. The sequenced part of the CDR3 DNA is TGTGCCAGCAGCTTAGCACTAGCTGGGGCCCCG.

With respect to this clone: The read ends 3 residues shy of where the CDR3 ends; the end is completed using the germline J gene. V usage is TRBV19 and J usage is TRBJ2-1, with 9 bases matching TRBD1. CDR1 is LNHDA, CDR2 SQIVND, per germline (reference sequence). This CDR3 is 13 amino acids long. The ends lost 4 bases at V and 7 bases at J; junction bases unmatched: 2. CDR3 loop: CASSTGTGNEQFF. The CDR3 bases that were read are TGTGCCAGTAGTACCGGGACAGGGAATGAG. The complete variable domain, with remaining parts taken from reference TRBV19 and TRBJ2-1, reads DGGITQSPKYLFRKEGQNVTLSCEQNLNHDAMYWYRQDPGQGLRLIYYSQIVNDFQKGDIAEGYSVSREKKESFPLTVTSAQKNPTAFYLCASSTGTGNEQFFGPGTRLTVL.

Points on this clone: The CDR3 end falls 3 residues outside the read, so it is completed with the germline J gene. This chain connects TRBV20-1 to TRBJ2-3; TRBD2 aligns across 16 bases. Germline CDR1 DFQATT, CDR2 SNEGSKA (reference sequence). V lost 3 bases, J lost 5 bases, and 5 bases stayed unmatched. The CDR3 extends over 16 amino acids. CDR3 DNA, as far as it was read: TGCAGTGCTAGGGGGACTAGCGGGAGGGTAGTAGATACG. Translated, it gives CSARGTSGRVVDT. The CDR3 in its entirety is CSARGTSGRVVDTQYF.

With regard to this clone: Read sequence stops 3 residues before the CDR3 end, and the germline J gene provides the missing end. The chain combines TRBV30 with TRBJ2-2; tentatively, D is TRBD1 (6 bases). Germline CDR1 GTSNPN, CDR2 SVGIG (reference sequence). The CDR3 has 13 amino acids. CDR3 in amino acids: CALGSQGNSPLFF. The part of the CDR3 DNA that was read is TGTGCCCTGGGATCACAGGGTAATTCACCG.

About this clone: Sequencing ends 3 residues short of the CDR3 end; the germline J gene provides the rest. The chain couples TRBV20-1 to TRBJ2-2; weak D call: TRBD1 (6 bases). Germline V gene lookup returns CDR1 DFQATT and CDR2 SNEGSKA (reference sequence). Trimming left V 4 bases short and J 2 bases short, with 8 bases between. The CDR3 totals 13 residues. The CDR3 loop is CSANRENTGELFF. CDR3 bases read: TGCAGTGCTAACAGGGAAAACACCGGGGAG.

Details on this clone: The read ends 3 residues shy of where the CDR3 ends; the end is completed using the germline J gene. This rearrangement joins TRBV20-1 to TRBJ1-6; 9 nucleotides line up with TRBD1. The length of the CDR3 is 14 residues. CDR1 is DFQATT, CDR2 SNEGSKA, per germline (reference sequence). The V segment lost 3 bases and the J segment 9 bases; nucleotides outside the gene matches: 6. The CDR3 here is CSASEDRGSSPLHF. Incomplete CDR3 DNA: TGCAGTGCTAGCGAAGACAGGGGGAGTTCACCC.